The 2 T cell receptor beta chains given below trace back to one sample, sequenced in a study of blood T cell repertoires in COVID-19. Using immunoSEQ multiplex PCR, the repertoire was profiled, and TCRdb retains in-frame clones only, with some absent. Seen here are about 300,000 clones, about 89% observed once, and the top ten hold approximately 2.4%. Material for sequencing was PBMCs or T cells enriched from blood (not recorded which). The receptor set was obtained from a woman aged 18-30 years who had recovered from COVID-19.

CDR3 amino acids: CASSLVTGVGEKLFF. CDR3 coding DNA: TGCGCCAGCAGCTTGGTTACAGGGGTAGGCGAAAAACTGTTTTTT. The V call is TRBV5-1, the J call TRBJ1-4, with 7 bases fitting TRBD1. The CDR3 contains 15 residues. Germline trimming cut 0 bases from V and 8 bases from J; bases unmatched to any gene: 7. CDR1 and CDR2 (germline): SGHRS, YFSETQ.

This clone was counted only a few times. The chain has TRBV19 and TRBJ1-3; a possible D gene is TRBD1 (5 bases). Between the trimmed V and J ends, which lost 3 bases and 6 bases, there was a span of 15 bases. This CDR3 spans 15 amino acids. Germline V gene sequence: CDR1 LNHDA, CDR2 SQIVND (reference sequence). DNA of the CDR3: TGTGCCAGTAGTATTATGGTCGTCGGACAAAACACCATATATTTT. Translated: CASSIMVVGQNTIYF.